This T cell receptor (beta chain) was identified during a study of neurological immune-mediated disorders. J gave up 7 bases and V 0 bases, and 4 bases lay outside the gene matches. The V gene's germline CDR1 is MNHEY and CDR2 SVGAGI. The CDR3 length is 15 residues. The cDNA was generated through 5'RACE incorporating 10-nucleotide random UMIs. Whenever a sequencing run was performed, it yielded over 170 million TCR-beta sequences from 15-18 subjects. TCRdb reanalysed the 5' RACE reads using MiXCR and keeps one entry per CDR3 protein. The sample lists more than 70,000 distinct CDR3 sequences, 10% occurring once. This clonotype has ten or more counts.

The sequenced sample was PBMCs. This sequence originates from a man in his forties in good health. V gene TRBV6-5 combines with J gene TRBJ2-1, with 9 bases matching TRBD2. The CDR3 region is CASSYSLAGKNEQFF. The CDR3, as DNA: TGTGCCAGCAGTTACTCCCTAGCGGGGAAAAATGAGCAGTTCTTC.